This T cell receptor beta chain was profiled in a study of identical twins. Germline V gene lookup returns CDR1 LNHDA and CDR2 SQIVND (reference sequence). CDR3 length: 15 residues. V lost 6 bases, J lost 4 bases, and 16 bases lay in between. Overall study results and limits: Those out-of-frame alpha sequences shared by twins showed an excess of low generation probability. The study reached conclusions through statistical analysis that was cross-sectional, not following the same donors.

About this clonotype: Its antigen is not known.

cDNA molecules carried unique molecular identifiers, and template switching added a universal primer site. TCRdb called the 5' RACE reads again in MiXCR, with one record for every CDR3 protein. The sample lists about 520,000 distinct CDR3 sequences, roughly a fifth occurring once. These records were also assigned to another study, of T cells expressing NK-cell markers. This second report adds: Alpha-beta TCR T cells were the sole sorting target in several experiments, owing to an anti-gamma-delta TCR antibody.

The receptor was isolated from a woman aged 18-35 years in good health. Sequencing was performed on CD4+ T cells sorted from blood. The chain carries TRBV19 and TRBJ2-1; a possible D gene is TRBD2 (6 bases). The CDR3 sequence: CASSDRDLPYNEQFF. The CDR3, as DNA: TGTGCCAGTAGCGACCGGGACTTACCTTACAATGAGCAGTTCTTC.